A selection of T cell receptor beta chains follows, all from one sample in a study of PD-1 blockade in classical Hodgkin lymphoma. The repertoire was sequenced with immunoSEQ multiplex PCR; TCRdb's copy has only in-frame clones and lacks some. Of about 100,000 clones in the sample, around 89% were seen once. Material: peripheral blood mononuclear cells (PBMCs), obtained before the second cycle of nivolumab. The receptors stem from a human donor with classical Hodgkin lymphoma. The CDR3 runs from the conserved cysteine through the conserved F or W. A D gene is named only where the DNA matches it firmly. The size field is filled for only some rows; it gives once, few, many or a size class.

clone size	D gene	V gene	J gene	CDR3 protein	CDR3 DNA
.	TRBD1	TRBV18	TRBJ2-7	CASSPSGTGISEQYF	TGTGCCAGCTCACCGTCCGGGACAGGGATATCGGAGCAGTACTTC
.	TRBD1	TRBV7-9	TRBJ1-4	CASSSQGATNEKLFF	TGTGCCAGCAGCTCACAGGGGGCAACTAATGAAAAACTGTTTTTT
.	.	TRBV6-1	TRBJ1-2	CASRGDSWAYGYTF	TGTGCCAGCAGGGGGGACTCCTGGGCCTATGGCTACACCTTC
few	.	TRBV5-6	TRBJ1-6	CASSADDSSYNSPLHF	TGTGCCAGCAGCGCAGACGACAGCAGTTATAATTCACCCCTCCACTTT
.	.	TRBV27	TRBJ1-2	CASSSNPGLWESNYGYTF	TGTGCCAGCAGTTCTAATCCAGGGCTCTGGGAGAGTAACTATGGCTACACCTTC
.	TRBD1	TRBV11-3	TRBJ1-1	CASSADSGTGHEAFF	TGTGCCAGCAGCGCCGACTCCGGGACAGGGCATGAAGCTTTCTTT
.	.	TRBV27	TRBJ2-7	CASSFGWHQYF	TGTGCCAGCAGTTTTGGTTGGCACCAGTACTTC
.	.	TRBV4-2	TRBJ2-1	CASSRILAGSSYNEQFF	TGTGCCAGCAGCCGGATTTTGGCGGGGAGCTCCTACAATGAGCAGTTCTTC
.	.	TRBV7-3	TRBJ2-1	CASSLTGGRSNEQFF	TGTGCCAGCAGCTTAACAGGGGGGAGGTCCAATGAGCAGTTCTTC
.	.	TRBV2	TRBJ1-1	CASRVWGEESPEAFF	TGTGCCAGCAGGGTTTGGGGGGAGGAAAGCCCTGAAGCTTTCTTT
.	TRBD1	TRBV5-5	TRBJ1-2	CASSLARAGDRGLNYGYTF	TGTGCCAGCAGCTTAGCCCGAGCCGGGGACAGGGGGCTCAACTATGGCTACACCTTC
.	.	TRBV6-5	TRBJ2-5	CASSSWGGLETQYF	TGTGCCAGCAGTTCCTGGGGGGGCCTGGAGACCCAGTACTTC
.	.	TRBV5-6	TRBJ2-7	CASSPTGLGYEQYF	TGTGCCAGCAGCCCGACCGGGCTGGGCTACGAGCAGTACTTC
.	.	TRBV30	TRBJ1-6	CAWSVQPTGYYNSPLHF	TGTGCCTGGAGTGTACAACCGACGGGATACTATAATTCACCCCTCCACTTT
.	TRBD2	TRBV6-1	TRBJ2-3	CASSVRGADTQYF	TGTGCCAGCAGTGTCCGGGGGGCAGATACGCAGTATTTT
.	.	TRBV7-2	TRBJ1-1	CASSLVVRVATEAFF	TGTGCCAGCAGCTTAGTAGTTCGGGTAGCCACTGAAGCTTTCTTT
.	.	TRBV27	TRBJ2-6	CASSSTFSGANVLTF	TGTGCCAGCAGTTCTACCTTCTCTGGGGCCAACGTCCTGACTTTC
once	TRBD2	TRBV14	TRBJ2-3	CASSPFRRGASTDTQYF	TGTGCCAGCAGCCCCTTCCGGCGGGGGGCGAGCACAGATACGCAGTATTTT
.	.	TRBV6-1	TRBJ1-4	CASSRGRTTNEKLFF	TGTGCCAGTTCCCGTGGGAGGACAACTAATGAAAAACTGTTTTTT
.	.	TRBV11-2	TRBJ2-1	CASSLVGESFF	TGTGCCAGCAGCTTAGTGGGGGAATCGTTCTTC
.	.	TRBV19	TRBJ2-2	CASSMIGQGQRTGELFF	TGTGCCAGTAGTATGATAGGGCAAGGGCAACGCACCGGGGAGCTGTTTTTT
once	TRBD1	TRBV27	TRBJ2-5	CASSLSTGPGTEETQYF	TGTGCCAGCAGTTTATCGACTGGTCCCGGGACAGAAGAGACCCAGTACTTC
few	.	TRBV28	TRBJ1-2	CASSYRQPANYGYTF	TGTGCCAGCAGTTACCGACAGCCAGCTAACTATGGCTACACCTTC
.	TRBD1	TRBV19	TRBJ1-3	CASSMFPDRDFGNTIYF	TGTGCCAGTAGTATGTTCCCCGACAGGGACTTTGGAAACACCATATATTTT
once	.	TRBV19	TRBJ1-5	CTSSPGRNQPQHF	TGTACCAGTAGCCCGGGACGGAATCAGCCCCAGCATTTT
.	.	TRBV4-1	TRBJ1-1	CASSQDSSMGTEAFF	TGCGCCAGCAGCCAAGATTCGTCAATGGGCACTGAAGCTTTCTTT
.	TRBD1	TRBV5-1	TRBJ1-1	CASSSGQPNTEAFF	TGCGCCAGCAGCTCGGGACAGCCGAACACTGAAGCTTTCTTT
.	.	TRBV18	TRBJ2-4	CASSPTRQLLAKNIQYF	TGTGCCAGCTCACCGACCCGACAGTTACTAGCCAAAAACATTCAGTACTTC
.	.	TRBV5-1	TRBJ1-2	CASSLTNSGIGSYGYTF	TGCGCCAGCAGCTTGACCAACTCGGGGATAGGAAGCTATGGCTACACCTTC
once	.	TRBV18	TRBJ2-2	CASSLRLGQVTGELFF	TGTGCCAGCTCACTAAGGCTTGGGCAAGTCACCGGGGAGCTGTTTTTT
.	.	TRBV10-3	TRBJ1-1	CAISAGEETEAFF	TGTGCCATCAGTGCTGGCGAGGAGACTGAAGCTTTCTTT
.	.	TRBV10-2	TRBJ1-2	CASSETWLDYGYTF	TGCGCCAGCAGTGAGACGTGGCTTGACTATGGCTACACCTTC
.	.	TRBV7-2	TRBJ1-5	CASSVGWPYNQPQHF	TGTGCCAGCAGCGTAGGTTGGCCCTACAATCAGCCCCAGCATTTT
.	.	TRBV9	TRBJ1-2	CASSPPSSGLRYGYTF	TGTGCCAGCAGCCCCCCCTCGTCGGGACTGAGATATGGCTACACCTTC
.	.	TRBV6-5	TRBJ1-5	CASSYSSAGNQPQHF	TGTGCCAGCAGTTACTCGAGCGCAGGGAATCAGCCCCAGCATTTT
.	.	TRBV6-5	TRBJ2-3	CASIPGASNADTQYF	TGTGCCAGCATCCCAGGGGCTAGCAACGCAGATACGCAGTATTTT
.	.	TRBV5-4	TRBJ2-7	CASSLLAQDPYEQYF	TGTGCCAGCAGCCTTCTGGCACAGGACCCGTACGAGCAGTACTTC
.	TRBD2	TRBV5-1	TRBJ2-5	CASSLAGYGRAGEETQYF	TGCGCCAGCAGCTTGGCCGGTTATGGGAGGGCGGGTGAAGAGACCCAGTACTTC
.	.	TRBV4-2	TRBJ2-3	CASSQVEADTQYF	TGTGCCAGCAGCCAAGTCGAAGCAGATACGCAGTATTTT
few	.	TRBV30	TRBJ1-5	CAWSVRQNQPQHF	TGTGCCTGGAGTGTACGACAGAATCAGCCCCAGCATTTT
.	TRBD2	TRBV6-1	TRBJ2-4	CASSEASGGANIQYF	TGTGCCAGCAGTGAAGCTAGCGGGGGGGCCAACATTCAGTACTTC
many	.	TRBV2	TRBJ1-5	CASSEPLYRANNQPQHF	TGTGCCAGCAGTGAACCACTTTACAGGGCTAACAATCAGCCCCAGCATTTT
.	.	TRBV6-1	TRBJ1-2	CASSEWGSGYTF	TGTGCCAGCAGTGAATGGGGATCCGGCTACACCTTC
once	.	TRBV4-3	TRBJ2-1	CASSQGVSSYNEQFF	TGCGCCAGCAGCCAAGGGGTCAGCTCCTACAATGAGCAGTTCTTC
.	.	TRBV5-1	TRBJ1-3	CASSLIGGAGNTIYF	TGCGCCAGCAGCTTAATTGGGGGGGCAGGAAACACCATATATTTT